This T cell receptor beta chain was retrieved from a study of T cell repertoires in cytomegalovirus infection. Regarding the study as a whole: CMV-specific TCR beta clonotypes restricted by HLA-C dominated the ex vivo response. Pooled public TCR beta family frequency picked out CMV carriers with the relevant HLA.

One entry per CDR3 protein, called by TCRdb with MiXCR from the reads. The sample consists of about 300,000 distinct CDR3 sequences, about 9.1% of them appearing once. This clonotype was picked up a small number of times. No antigen is known for it. Looked up from germline, CDR1 is DFQATT and CDR2 is SNEGSKA (reference sequence). Trimming stripped 2 bases from V and 6 bases from J, with 5 bases between. This CDR3 comprises 12 residues. The source of this sequence is a human donor in good health (CMV status not recorded). Some clones in this sample may be carry-over from other donors' samples. V usage is TRBV20-1 and J usage is TRBJ1-6; D gene unclear. Input material: PBMCs. Here the CDR3 reads CSARPINSPLHF. Here the CDR3 DNA reads TGCAGTGCTAGACCAATTAATTCACCCCTCCACTTT.